This TCR beta chain was obtained from a study of blood T cell repertoires in COVID-19. Produced via immunoSEQ multiplex PCR; TCRdb's table is partial and in-frame only. Among approximately 280,000 clones listed, around 89% were seen once. Germline V lookup: CDR1 SGHRS, CDR2 YFSETQ. Trimming removed 4 bases at V and 0 bases at J, with 14 bases between. This CDR3 spans 16 amino acids. The chain has TRBV5-1 and TRBJ2-1, with D possibly being TRBD1 or TRBD2 (6 bases each). The sample consisted of peripheral blood. The receptor was derived from a man aged 35 to 55 with acute or convalescent COVID-19. The CDR3 region has the DNA TGCGCCAGCAGCCTGGGGGCGGGAAGCTCCTACAATGAGCAGTTCTTC. It encodes CASSLGAGSSYNEQFF.